This T cell receptor (beta chain) was observed in a study of blood T cell repertoires in COVID-19 (dated by TCRdb to 2020 to 2022). About the full investigation: The collaborator samples originated in the United States, Italy and Spain and spanned the acute and convalescent phases of COVID-19. The material from the prospective study consisted of cDNA or gDNA derived from T cells, B-cell-depleted T cells, or PBMCs. Deeply sampled blood TCRbeta repertoires from subjects exposed to, actively infected with, or recovered from COVID-19 were included in the dataset. A freely available public database, intended as a resource for researchers studying the immune response to SARS-CoV-2, is where the repertoires were released. Samples came from the ongoing ImmuneRACE study (first 160 participants) plus 1,254 subjects from 6 global collaborators. The sample metadata nearly always contained a de-identified subject ID, COVID-19 status, age in years and sex. Where available, HLA class I and class II types were obtained from metadata supplied by the sample provider rather than from assay-based typing.

General findings and caveats noted by the study authors: Clinical and demographic metadata were provided uncurated, with the amount varying by source and participant.

According to the germline V gene, CDR1 reads MNHEY and CDR2 reads SVGAGI. The germline ends are 11 bases apart after V is trimmed by 4 bases and J by 4 bases. The CDR3 spans 14 residues, from the cysteine through the phenylalanine. The kept DNA is CDR3 alone, 42 bases in frame from the first base. Whole blood was collected in K2EDTA tubes by collaborating institutions according to the institutions' own protocols. For TCRbeta analysis, collaborators shipped samples in one of three forms: frozen whole blood, isolated PBMCs, or DNA extracted from either of those sample types. A note on this clone: The target of this receptor is not known. The record has no base qualities; no much larger clone is one base away.

TCRbeta CDR3 regions were amplified from genomic DNA using the immunoSEQ Assay, a bias-controlled multiplex PCR. In the original analysis: Within the assay, amplification of reference gene primers was used to estimate how many nucleated cells each sample contained. Sequence reads were collapsed and filtered to measure the absolute abundance of every unique TCRbeta CDR3 rearrangement. For each sample, productive Simpson clonality was calculated as the square root of Simpson's diversity index over productive rearrangements. TCRdb limited this immuneACCESS table to in-frame rearrangements with V and J called. A share of clones is missing; checked studies link under half to unresolved V genes, and the rest is unexplained. V, J and clone size are taken as reported in that table, and D and trimming were inferred from the DNA itself. This sample has over 95,000 clones in its table, and around four fifths of those were observed once. The top ten constitute about 8.5% of the sample.

The chain employs TRBV6-5 and TRBJ2-1; confidence is insufficient to name the D gene. This receptor was obtained from a woman aged 40 to 49 with acute or convalescent COVID-19. Sequencing was performed on peripheral blood. The CDR3 in this case is CASSSWAEYNEQFF. The nucleotide sequence reads as follows: TGTGCCAGCAGTTCCTGGGCCGAGTACAATGAGCAGTTCTTC.